One sample yielded the 10 T cell receptor beta chains listed below, sequenced in a study of blood T cell repertoires in COVID-19. The assay was immunoSEQ multiplex PCR, and TCRdb's table has in-frame clones only and misses some. This sample has under 400,000 clones; more than 70% occur once, and the top ten carry approximately 0.97%. Sequencing input: PBMCs or T cells enriched from blood (not recorded which). The receptors here all came from a woman aged 25 to 45 who had been exposed to COVID-19.

The gene calls are TRBV18 and TRBJ1-4, with no clear D. Germline V CDR1 and CDR2: KGHSH, LQKENI. The CDR3 runs to 15 residues. V was pared by 3 bases and J by 0 bases, with 8 bases between. The CDR3 nucleotides are TGTGCCAGCTCACCCCAGGCTGCAACTAATGAAAAACTGTTTTTT. Its translation: CASSPQAATNEKLFF.

The rearrangement uses TRBV28 and TRBJ2-7; possible D gene TRBD2, 5 bases. The CDR3 runs 13 residues. Between the trimmed V and J ends, which lost 1 base and 3 bases, there was a span of 7 bases. Germline V gene data show CDR1 as MDHEN and CDR2 as SYDVKM. The CDR3 region has the DNA TGTGCCAGCAGTTTATCCCGGGACTACGAGCAGTACTTC. This translates into CASSLSRDYEQYF.

This chain connects TRBV2 to TRBJ1-5; D unclear. CDR3 size: 15 residues. In germline, CDR1 is SNHLY, CDR2 FYNNEI. V shed 5 bases and J shed 4 bases, with 15 bases lying between them. CDR3 bases: TGTGCCAGCAGTAACACGGCGGCAGAAAATCAGCCCCAGCATTTT. This translates into CASSNTAAENQPQHF.

This clone was picked up one time. This rearrangement joins TRBV12-3 or TRBV12-4 to TRBJ2-1; no reliable D call. The V gene lost 10 bases and the J gene lost 5 bases, with 12 bases spanning the gap. The length of the CDR3 is 12 residues. Here the CDR3 DNA reads TGTGCCATCACAAGTTTCGACAATGAGCAGTTCTTC. Residues: CAITSFDNEQFF.

The chain couples TRBV29-1 to TRBJ1-4; TRBD1 matches at 8 bases. Germline V CDR1 and CDR2: SQVTM, ANQGSEA. V gave up 1 base and J gave up 6 bases; unmatched junction bases: 13. The CDR3 runs to 17 residues. The CDR3 here is CSVEGGFAGTGYEKLFF. The CDR3 DNA follows: TGCAGCGTTGAAGGGGGGTTTGCCGGGACAGGATATGAAAAACTGTTTTTT. The whole variable domain, filled in from reference TRBV29-1 and TRBJ1-4, reads SAVISQKPSRDICQRGTSLTIQCQVDSQVTMMFWYRQQPGQSLTLIATANQGSEATYESGFVIDKFPISRPNLTFSTLTVSNMSPEDSSIYLCSVEGGFAGTGYEKLFFGSGTQLSVL.

The genes are TRBV6-2 or TRBV6-3 and TRBJ1-2, with TRBD1 matching 7 bases. The CDR3 is 13 residues long. Losses at the gene ends were 1 base for V and 6 bases for J; bases not matched to a gene: 2. The germline V gene has CDR1 MNHEY and CDR2 SVGEGT. The CDR3 nucleotides read TGTGCCAGCAGTTACTACAGGGGAGATGGCTACACCTTC. Translation: CASSYYRGDGYTF.

This clone was seen once. The chain couples TRBV18 to TRBJ1-1; possible D gene TRBD1, 5 bases. V was pared by 8 bases and J by 2 bases, with 15 bases between. This CDR3 is built from 14 residues. The germline CDR1 and CDR2 sequences are KGHSH and LQKENI. CDR3 in DNA: TGTGCCAGCACCCGCGGGGGAACCAACACTGAAGCTTTCTTT. Its protein product is CASTRGGTNTEAFF.

The rearrangement uses TRBV6-5 and TRBJ1-5, with 8 bases identical to TRBD1. V lost 6 bases, J lost 7 bases, and 11 bases stayed unmatched. The germline gives CDR1 MNHEY, CDR2 SVGAGI. This CDR3 has 15 amino acids. The CDR3 sequence: CASSRDTGGRQPQHF. For the CDR3, the DNA is TGTGCCAGCAGCCGAGATACAGGGGGAAGACAGCCCCAGCATTTT.

The chain couples TRBV12-5 to TRBJ1-1, with no clear D. This CDR3 comprises 14 residues. V shed 0 bases and J shed 1 base, with 6 bases lying between them. CDR1 LGHNT and CDR2 FRNRAP come from the germline V gene. The CDR3 loop is CASGLVGANTEAFF. In DNA form, the CDR3 reads TGTGCTAGTGGTTTGGTAGGAGCGAACACTGAAGCTTTCTTT.

The chain uses TRBV11-2 and TRBJ1-1, with 8 bases that match TRBD1. J was trimmed by 5 bases and V by 7 bases; bases with no gene match: 6. CDR1 and CDR2 from the germline V gene are SGHAT and FQNNGV. The CDR3 has 13 residues. The CDR3 loop reads CASNAGGGTEAFF. In DNA, the CDR3 is TGTGCCAGCAATGCAGGGGGCGGGACTGAAGCTTTCTTT.